Ten or more counts support the clone carrying this T cell receptor beta chain. Amplification of TCR beta CDR3 regions was performed using RNA transcripts as template. HTBI primers were used for first-round RT-PCR of the TCR CDR3. TCRdb re-analysed the multiplex PCR reads in MiXCR, keeping a single row per CDR3 protein. The sample lists hundreds of thousands of distinct CDR3 sequences; under 15% were seen once. Per the germline V gene, CDR1 is GTSNPN and CDR2 is SVGIG (reference sequence). This CDR3 is built from 14 residues. Trimming took off 0 bases at V and 0 bases at J, with 9 bases between the two ends. These data come from a study of T cells in Graves' hyperthyroidism and ophthalmopathy.

This chain joins TRBV30 and TRBJ2-7; D might be TRBD1 or TRBD2, each matching 5 bases. The sequence was collected from a middle-aged woman with Graves' ophthalmopathy. The sample was blood. CDR3 sequence reads: CAWSVRGDSYEQYF. CDR3 in DNA: TGTGCCTGGAGTGTACGAGGGGACTCCTACGAGCAGTACTTC.